Each of the 29 T cell receptor beta chains below was sequenced from the same sample in a study of CD8 T cell repertoires and HIV-1 epitope variants. Profiling relied on immunoSEQ multiplex PCR, and the TCRdb table lists in-frame clones only, not all of them. The table has tens of thousands of clones, roughly 80% seen once. The sample taken for sequencing was uncultured baseline CD8+ T cells from peripheral blood mononuclear cells (PBMCs). The receptors stem from a male donor with HIV.

This clone was seen only once. The chain recombines TRBV6-1 with TRBJ2-1, with 7 bases matching TRBD1. The germline V gene encodes CDR1 MNHNS and CDR2 SASEGT. The CDR3 contains 15 residues. V lost 0 bases, J lost 3 bases, and 2 bases stayed unmatched. Here the CDR3 DNA reads TGTGCCAGCAGTGAAGCCGGGACAGACTACAATGAGCAGTTCTTC. Translated, it gives CASSEAGTDYNEQFF.

This clone has only a few counts. This chain connects TRBV2 to TRBJ2-7; no reliable D call. The CDR3 sequence is 14 residues long. Germline V lookup: CDR1 SNHLY, CDR2 FYNNEI. Between the trimmed V and J ends, which lost 6 bases and 0 bases, there was a span of 12 bases. This CDR3 reads CASSTPFSSYEQYF. CDR3 in DNA: TGTGCCAGCAGCACCCCGTTTAGCTCCTACGAGCAGTACTTC.

Only a few counts were recorded for this clone. This sequence joins TRBV9 and TRBJ1-2, with 7 bases identical to TRBD1. Germline V lookup: CDR1 SGDLS, CDR2 YYNGEE. Trimming took 3 bases from V and 6 from J; bases not matched to a gene: 11. The length of the CDR3 is 15 residues. This CDR3 is CASSALPTGEDGYTF. In DNA form, the CDR3 reads TGTGCCAGCAGCGCCCTCCCTACAGGGGAGGATGGCTACACCTTC. Looking up the rest from reference TRBV9 and TRBJ1-2 gives the full variable domain: DSGVTQTPKHLITATGQRVTLRCSPRSGDLSVYWYQQSLDQGLQFLIQYYNGEERAKGNILERFSAQQFPDLHSELNLSSLELGDSALYFCASSALPTGEDGYTFGSGTRLTVV.

The chain is built from TRBV28 and TRBJ2-1; TRBD1 or TRBD2 may be the D gene (6 bases each). Trimming left V 7 bases short and J 7 bases short, with 20 bases between. The CDR3 has 15 amino acids. CDR1 is MDHEN, CDR2 SYDVKM, per germline. The CDR3 nucleotides are TGTGCCAGCACCCCCGGGGGCCAGTCGGTAAATGAGCAGTTCTTC. It codes for CASTPGGQSVNEQFF.

In this sample, this clone turned up once. This chain joins TRBV7-3 and TRBJ2-1; 7 positions agree with TRBD1. Looked up from germline, CDR1 is SGHTA and CDR2 is FQGTGA. The trim removed 0 bases at V and 6 bases at J, leaving 5 bases unmatched. This CDR3 is built from 15 residues. CDR3 loop: CASSLTGGNPNEQFF. CDR3 bases: TGTGCCAGCAGCTTAACAGGGGGCAATCCCAATGAGCAGTTCTTC.

The rearrangement joins TRBV30 to TRBJ1-4; D gene uncertain. The CDR3 loop spans 15 amino acids. V dropped 3 bases and J dropped 0 bases, with 11 bases sitting between them. CDR1 is GTSNPN and CDR2 is SVGIG in the germline V gene (reference sequence). The CDR3 reads CAWRPAGATNEKLFF. In nucleotides, the CDR3 is TGTGCCTGGAGGCCCGCGGGAGCAACTAATGAAAAACTGTTTTTT.

CDR3 protein: CATSRDWGNQPQHF. The DNA for the CDR3 is TGTGCCACCAGCAGAGACTGGGGCAATCAGCCCCAGCATTTT. J is TRBJ1-5 and V is TRBV15; unclear D gene. The CDR3 runs 14 residues. The V gene's germline CDR1 is LNHNV and CDR2 YYDKDF (reference sequence). V lost 0 bases and J lost 2, with 5 bases in between.

This clone turned up a few times. CDR3 in DNA: TGCGCCAGCAGCTTCGGACAGGGAGGCACAGATACGCAGTATTTT. The encoded protein is CASSFGQGGTDTQYF. This rearrangement joins TRBV5-1 to TRBJ2-3; 8 positions agree with TRBD1. The junction had 3 bases not matched to a gene; V was cut back by 2 bases and J by 1 base. The CDR3 totals 15 residues. In germline, CDR1 is SGHRS, CDR2 YFSETQ.

The rearrangement links TRBV5-6 to TRBJ2-7, with a possible D match to TRBD1 (5 bases). This CDR3 region has 13 residues. Germline V gene sequence: CDR1 SGHDT, CDR2 YYEEEE. The V end lost 5 bases, the J end lost 2 bases, and 11 bases lay between the germline ends. The CDR3 spells CASRTATAYEQYF. CDR3 nucleotides: TGTGCCAGCAGGACAGCTACAGCCTACGAGCAGTACTTC.

This chain links TRBV7-2 with TRBJ2-1, with 7 bases aligning to TRBD1. With 5 bases clipped from V and 4 bases from J, the junction kept 8 bases outside the gene matches. Germline CDR1 SGHTA, CDR2 FQGNSA. The CDR3 has 15 amino acids. CDR3 in DNA: TGTGCCAGCAGCCAACAGGGGATGAGGTACAATGAGCAGTTCTTC. It specifies CASSQQGMRYNEQFF.

This clone appeared a few times. The CDR3 nucleotides are TGTGCCAGCAGTTTATCGGGCAGGGGCCAAGAGACCCAGTACTTC. The encoded protein is CASSLSGRGQETQYF. This rearrangement joins TRBV27 to TRBJ2-5; D is perhaps TRBD1 (6 bases). The CDR3 runs to 15 residues. V lost 0 bases, J lost 1 base, and 9 bases lay in between. Germline V gene sequence: CDR1 MNHEY, CDR2 SMNVEV (reference sequence).

CDR3 residues: CASSLLGGTSDETQYF. CDR3 coding DNA: TGTGCCAGCAGCTTACTCGGAGGGACTAGCGACGAGACCCAGTACTTC. V is TRBV7-6 and J is TRBJ2-5; 10 bases match TRBD2. CDR1 and CDR2 from the germline V gene are SGHVS and FNYEAQ. J lost 5 bases, V lost 2 bases, and 8 bases had no gene match. The CDR3 consists of 16 residues. The variable domain in full, with the rest retrieved from reference TRBV7-6 and TRBJ2-5, is GAGVSQSPRYKVTKRGQDVALRCDPISGHVSLYWYRQALGQGPEFLTYFNYEAQQDKSGLPNDRFSAERPEGSISTLTIQRTEQRDSAMYRCASSLLGGTSDETQYFGPGTRLLVL.

Worth noting for this clone: Different DNA sequences within this sample yield the same CDR3. V usage is TRBV5-4 and J usage is TRBJ1-1; no definite D call. There are 13 residues in the CDR3. V was trimmed by 0 bases and J by 1 base, leaving 4 bases between them. Germline V gene data show CDR1 as SGHNT and CDR2 as YYREEE (reference sequence). CDR3 sequence: CASSLGRNTEAFF. CDR3 in DNA: TGTGCCAGCAGCTTGGGCAGGAACACTGAAGCTTTCTTT.

This clone was observed many times. V gene TRBV5-8 combines with J gene TRBJ1-3; D gene ambiguous. This CDR3 has 13 amino acids. Germline loops: CDR1 SGHTS, CDR2 YDEGEE. This CDR3 is CGGRLPGRNTIYF. The CDR3, as DNA: TGTGGAGGGCGGCTGCCGGGAAGGAACACCATATATTTT.

The CDR3 spells CASAFAATLDNEQFF. The CDR3 DNA sequence: TGTGCCAGCGCATTCGCGGCGACCCTTGACAATGAGCAGTTCTTC. The rearrangement joins TRBV7-9 to TRBJ2-1; D not certain. Germline V gene data show CDR1 as SEHNR and CDR2 as FQNEAQ (reference sequence). Trimming took off 8 bases at V and 5 bases at J, with 19 bases between the two ends. The CDR3 has 15 residues.

V usage is TRBV7-9 and J usage is TRBJ2-7; D might be TRBD2 (5 bases). Per germline, CDR1 SEHNR and CDR2 FQNEAQ (reference sequence). The CDR3 consists of 11 residues. The V end lost 5 bases, the J end lost 5 bases, and 7 bases lay between the germline ends. In DNA, the CDR3 is TGTGCCAGCAGCCGGGGAGACGAGCAGTACTTC. It codes for CASSRGDEQYF.

This clone was recorded only once. The chain joins TRBV27 to TRBJ2-5, with a weak D call TRBD2 (6 bases). The DNA matches TRBJ2-7 better at its end, which makes the J call doubtful. The CDR3 is 16 residues long. Per germline, CDR1 MNHEY and CDR2 SMNVEV (reference sequence). CDR3 coding DNA: TGTGCCAGCAGTCCTCCGACGGGCGGGGTGCCCTACGAGCAGTACTTC. This encodes CASSPPTGGVPYEQYF.

The chain links TRBV30 to TRBJ2-5; D unresolved. V dropped 5 bases and J dropped 4 bases, with 8 bases sitting between them. The germline V gene has CDR1 GTSNPN and CDR2 SVGIG (reference sequence). This CDR3 region has 11 residues. Here the CDR3 DNA reads TGTGCCTGGGAATTCGCAGAGACCCAGTACTTC. As protein: CAWEFAETQYF.

The chain employs TRBV10-3 and TRBJ2-1; TRBD2 might be the D (6 bases). Germline CDR1 ENHRY, CDR2 SYGVKD. This CDR3 is built from 11 residues. Trimming removed 10 bases at V and 6 bases at J, with 10 bases between. The CDR3 spells CATTSGNEQFF. The DNA for the CDR3 is TGTGCCACGACTAGTGGCAATGAGCAGTTCTTC.

V gene TRBV6-5 combines with J gene TRBJ2-7, with D perhaps TRBD2 (6 bases). The CDR3 has 13 amino acids. Trimming took 8 bases from V and 3 from J, leaving 14 bases between them. The germline gives CDR1 MNHEY, CDR2 SVGAGI. CDR3 coding DNA: TGTGCCAGCTCGACTAGTTCGGTCTACGAGCAGTACTTC. Amino acids: CASSTSSVYEQYF.

V and J are TRBV28 and TRBJ2-1; tentative D call: TRBD2 (6 bases). Between the trimmed V and J ends, which lost 6 bases and 2 bases, there was a span of 23 bases. Germline V lookup: CDR1 MDHEN, CDR2 SYDVKM. There are 18 residues in the CDR3. CDR3 DNA sequence: TGTGCCAGCAGGCGGCGGGGAGGTCAAAGAGGCGCCTACAATGAGCAGTTCTTC. It is translated as CASRRRGGQRGAYNEQFF.

The rearrangement links TRBV9 to TRBJ2-2; 8 bases agree with TRBD2. This CDR3 spans 14 amino acids. CDR1 and CDR2 (germline): SGDLS, YYNGEE. V shed 6 bases and J 3 bases; nucleotides not matched to a gene: 4. DNA of the CDR3: TGTGCCAGCACCGGGACTAGTGACACCGGGGAGCTGTTTTTT. This translates into CASTGTSDTGELFF.

The chain uses TRBV5-5 and TRBJ1-5; D is ambiguous. Trimming stripped 1 base from V and 2 bases from J, with 13 bases between. In germline, CDR1 is SGHKS, CDR2 YYEKEE (reference sequence). This CDR3 has 16 residues. This CDR3 is CASSLLGIGGNQPQHF. The CDR3 DNA reads TGTGCCAGCAGCTTGTTAGGGATTGGAGGCAATCAGCCCCAGCATTTT.

The genes are TRBV28 and TRBJ2-4, with 8 bases identical to TRBD1. The CDR3 is 13 amino acids. CDR1 and CDR2 (germline): MDHEN, SYDVKM. V shed 6 bases and J 8 bases; nucleotides not matched to a gene: 6. This CDR3 reads CASSLKDRDIQYF. In DNA, the CDR3 is TGTGCCAGCAGCCTTAAGGACAGGGACATTCAGTACTTC.

Only a few counts were recorded for this clone. The chain carries TRBV7-9 and TRBJ2-7; 7 positions match TRBD1. Trimming removed 3 bases from V and 2 bases from J; junction bases left unmatched: 4. The CDR3 loop spans 14 amino acids. Germline assignment: CDR1 SEHNR and CDR2 FQNEAQ (reference sequence). CDR3 coding DNA: TGTGCCAGCAGCTTCCGGGACAGCCCCTACGAGCAGTACTTC. Protein sequence: CASSFRDSPYEQYF.

This chain links TRBV11-2 with TRBJ1-2, with D tentatively TRBD1 (5 bases). Germline CDR1 SGHAT, CDR2 FQNNGV. The V gene lost 3 bases and the J gene lost 3 bases, with 8 bases spanning the gap. The CDR3 consists of 13 residues. The DNA of the CDR3 is TGTGCCAGCAGCTTGGGCAGGGACTATGGCTACACCTTC. It encodes CASSLGRDYGYTF.

This chain links TRBV10-2 with TRBJ2-7; 10 bases are a match to TRBD2. V was clipped by 3 bases and J by 7 bases; unmatched bases: 9. The germline V gene encodes CDR1 WSHSY and CDR2 SAAADI. The length of the CDR3 is 15 residues. CDR3 DNA sequence: TGCGCCAGCAGTGAAGAGTCTAGCGGGAGAAAAGAGCAGTACTTC. It encodes CASSEESSGRKEQYF.

The chain couples TRBV21-1 to TRBJ2-5; no DNA check was done on the table's D call, TRBD2. TRBV21-1 is described as a pseudogene. The CDR3 is 18 residues long. The CDR3 here is CASSRTLEARTSEETQYF. In DNA form, the CDR3 reads TGTGCCAGCAGCAGGACGCTAGAGGCCCGGACTAGCGAGGAGACCCAGTACTTC.

The chain employs TRBV7-2 and TRBJ2-1; 8 bases map to TRBD2. After removal of 0 bases from V and 3 bases from J, the junction contained 13 bases not matched to a gene. The CDR3 extends over 19 amino acids. CDR1 and CDR2 (germline): SGHTA, FQGNSA. The CDR3 spells CASSLAPTVTSGYYNEQFF. In DNA, the CDR3 is TGTGCCAGCAGCTTAGCTCCAACCGTCACTAGCGGATACTACAATGAGCAGTTCTTC.